The sequence of this T cell receptor beta chain was determined in a study of sequential checkpoint blockade in melanoma (dated 2019 in TCRdb). Notes on the research overall: In a 1:1 randomization, patients received either first-line nivolumab then ipilimumab (arm A) or ipilimumab then nivolumab (arm B). Maintenance nivolumab came after both trial sequences. The research as a whole found: The model for predicting response that combines TCR metrics with mutation burden needs to be validated in larger, independent patient cohorts.

In the case of this clone: The target of this receptor is not known. Qualities for individual bases were not recorded, and no much larger clone is one base off.

TCRbeta CDR3 regions were immunosequenced from genomic DNA with the immunoSEQ Assay. Before high-throughput sequencing, genomic DNA was amplified using bias-controlled multiplex PCR. From the authors' description of their analysis: To quantify the absolute abundance of each unique TCRbeta CDR3 region, the sequences were collapsed and filtered. Clonality, defined as 1 minus Pielou's evenness, was calculated using only productive rearrangements. A previously published method was used to identify clones whose frequencies were significantly greater in on-treatment samples than in baseline samples. Held by TCRdb, this immuneACCESS table contains in-frame sequences only and omits some clones. Under half of the omission traces to an unresolved V gene where checked; the cause of the rest is unknown. From that table come the V and J calls and clone size; the DNA was used to work out D and trimming. This sample has around 13,000 clones in its table, and over 70% of those were observed once. 25% of the sample is taken by the ten largest.

The sample's treatment or condition label is to be understood as: randomized to nivolumab then ipilimumab (arm A) or the reverse (arm B). Prior DNA-damaging chemotherapy had not been received by any trial patient. A FACS Aria II flow cytometer was used to sort live CD3+CD8+ cells that were negative for CD19 and CD56 from thawed PBMCs. Samples were obtained from patients with melanoma enrolled in CheckMate 064, a randomized, open-label phase II trial of sequential checkpoint blockade. Leukapheresis was used to collect peripheral blood mononuclear cells, which were then purified with Ficoll-Paque and frozen in human serum with about 9.5% DMSO. Immediately after sorting, the purity of the sorted blood CD3+CD8+ cells was confirmed to be >95%, and DNA was then extracted. From a lookup of the germline V gene (reference sequence), CDR1 and CDR2 are PRHDT and FYEKMQ. Relative to germline, V is 4 bases shorter and J is 4 bases shorter, with 17 bases between their ends. From the cysteine up to the phenylalanine, the CDR3 has a length of 15 residues. Left in the record is the CDR3 DNA by itself, 45 bases read in frame from the first base.

The chain was built from TRBV13 and TRBJ2-7, with TRBD2 as a weak D call on 6 bases. Here the sequenced sample was CD8+ T cells sorted from blood (inferred from file names), taken from a patient given nivolumab and ipilimumab in sequence. This clonotype was obtained from a human donor with melanoma. The sequenced DNA: TGTGCCAGCAGCTCAGGCCCTGGAGGGAAATACGAGCAGTACTTC. The translation is CASSSGPGGKYEQYF.